This T cell receptor (beta chain) was identified in a study of patients and donors after allogeneic stem cell transplantation. This CDR3 contains 14 residues. V lost 4 bases and J lost 1, with 9 bases in between. Germline CDR1 and CDR2: MNHEY and SMNVEV (reference sequence). A single record per CDR3 protein comes from TCRdb applying MiXCR to the RT-PCR reads. The sample includes about 160,000 distinct CDR3 sequences, 20% to 25% of them seen just once. This clonotype was obtained from a human donor who was either an allogeneic HSCT recipient or a stem cell or donor lymphocyte infusion donor (not recorded which). It is not recorded whose cells these are; they may come from a transplant donor. This chain uses TRBV27 with TRBJ2-3; no clear D. Sequencing input: blood, either unsorted or a sorted T cell fraction (not recorded which). CDR3 sequence: CASSSNSRTDTQYF. The CDR3, as DNA: TGTGCCAGCAGTTCCAACTCCCGCACAGATACGCAGTATTTT.